The 26 T cell receptor beta chains reported below all come from one sample, sequenced in a study of CD8 T cells in Susac syndrome. With random hexamers, about 0.45 to 1 ug RNA was reverse transcribed. TCRdb analysed the immunoSEQ multiplex PCR reads with MiXCR anew, one entry per CDR3 protein. There are roughly 200,000 distinct CDR3 sequences in the sample; roughly 95% occur only once, and around 0.11% lies in the top ten. Sequencing was carried out using CD4+ T cells from PBMCs. The receptors stem from a human donor in good health.

This rearrangement joins TRBV7-9 to TRBJ2-3; TRBD2 aligns across 14 bases. V was pared by 1 base and J by 3 bases, with 6 bases of the junction left unmatched. The germline CDR1 and CDR2 sequences are SEHNR and FQNEAQ (reference sequence). This CDR3 has 18 amino acids. The CDR3 nucleotides read TGTGCCAGCAGCTTAGGAACATGGACTAGCGGGAGGACAGATACGCAGTATTTT. It translates to CASSLGTWTSGRTDTQYF. Full variable domain (remainder filled in from reference TRBV7-9 and TRBJ2-3): DTGVSQNPRHKITKRGQNVTFRCDPISEHNRLYWYRQTLGQGPEFLTYFQNEAQLEKSRLLSDRFSAERPKGSFSTLEIQRTEQGDSAMYLCASSLGTWTSGRTDTQYFGPGTRLTVL.

This chain connects TRBV5-1 to TRBJ2-4; 13 positions agree with TRBD2. The ends lost 4 bases at V and 0 bases at J; junction bases unmatched: 4. Germline V gives CDR1 SGHRS, CDR2 YFSETQ. The CDR3 sequence is 17 residues long. The CDR3 loop is CASSPRLAGGAKNIQYF. The CDR3 coding sequence is TGCGCCAGCAGCCCTAGACTAGCGGGGGGAGCCAAAAACATTCAGTACTTC. Full variable domain (rest looked up from reference TRBV5-1 and TRBJ2-4): KAGVTQTPRYLIKTRGQQVTLSCSPISGHRSVSWYQQTPGQGLQFLFEYFSETQRNKGNFPGRFSGRQFSNSRSEMNVSTLELGDSALYLCASSPRLAGGAKNIQYFGAGTRLSVL.

The chain combines TRBV2 with TRBJ2-5; possibly TRBD1 for D (6 bases). The V end lost 4 bases, the J end lost 4 bases, and 10 bases lay between the germline ends. Per germline, CDR1 SNHLY and CDR2 FYNNEI. The CDR3 loop spans 13 amino acids. The CDR3 reads CASSVGQRETQYF. The CDR3 nucleotides read TGTGCCAGCAGTGTCGGACAGCGAGAGACCCAGTACTTC.

A single count supports this clonotype. The gene calls are TRBV3-1 and TRBJ2-5; a possible D gene is TRBD2 (5 bases). The CDR3 runs to 14 residues. Deletions cut 1 base from V and 2 bases from J, with 8 bases between. The germline V gene encodes CDR1 LGHDT and CDR2 YNNKEL (reference sequence). CDR3 in DNA: TGTGCCAGCAGCCAAGTAGGAGGACAAGAGACCCAGTACTTC. Encoded protein: CASSQVGGQETQYF.

The chain has TRBV12-3 or TRBV12-4 and TRBJ2-6, with D unresolved. The CDR3 is 17 residues long. The ends were cut back, 1 base at V and 4 bases at J, with 14 bases in the middle. This chain's CDR3 is CASSLGARFGGANVLTF. The DNA for the CDR3 is TGTGCCAGCAGTTTAGGGGCACGGTTTGGAGGGGCCAACGTCCTGACTTTC.

V is TRBV3-1 and J is TRBJ2-7, with 7 bases lining up with TRBD2. This CDR3 comprises 14 residues. CDR1 is LGHDT, CDR2 YNNKEL, per germline (reference sequence). The V gene end was trimmed by 5 bases and the J gene end by 1 base; junction bases not matched to a gene: 5. CDR3 in amino acids: CASSFSGKSYEQYF. The CDR3, as DNA: TGTGCCAGCAGCTTCAGCGGGAAGTCCTACGAGCAGTACTTC.

This clonotype appeared once. The rearrangement links TRBV5-1 to TRBJ2-1; possibly TRBD1 for D (7 bases). Germline V CDR1 and CDR2: SGHRS, YFSETQ. V lost 5 bases, J lost 5 bases, and 11 bases lay in between. The CDR3 runs to 13 residues. The CDR3 is CASRGRGDNEQFF. The CDR3 nucleotides read TGCGCCAGCAGGGGCAGGGGGGACAATGAGCAGTTCTTC.

J is TRBJ2-3 and V is TRBV9; 7 bases fit TRBD2. With 4 bases clipped from V and 5 bases from J, the junction kept 7 bases outside the gene matches. The germline gives CDR1 SGDLS, CDR2 YYNGEE. This CDR3 comprises 14 residues. CDR3 sequence reads: CASSRAGVVDTQYF. DNA for the CDR3: TGTGCCAGCAGCCGGGCGGGAGTGGTAGATACGCAGTATTTT.

The V and J genes are TRBV3-1 and TRBJ2-1, with TRBD1 matching 8 bases. This CDR3 spans 15 amino acids. Looked up from germline, CDR1 is LGHDT and CDR2 is YNNKEL (reference sequence). The V and J ends lost 7 bases and 13 bases, in that order; junction bases with no gene match: 18. CDR3 DNA sequence: TGTGCCAGCACCATGATTCCGGGACAGGAAGTAGCCCAGTTCTTC. Its protein is CASTMIPGQEVAQFF.

This clonotype has only one observation. The J gene is TRBJ2-3, the V gene TRBV12-3 or TRBV12-4, with TRBD2 as a possible D gene (6 bases). CDR3 length equals 15 residues. V lost 6 bases and J lost 3, with 16 bases in between. This CDR3 reads CASSSVRAGTDTQYF. In DNA form, the CDR3 reads TGTGCCAGCAGCTCTGTTCGGGCGGGGACAGATACGCAGTATTTT.

This chain links TRBV4-3 with TRBJ2-1; possible D gene TRBD1, 5 bases. V lost 3 bases and J 4 bases, leaving 13 bases between the germline ends. The germline V gene encodes CDR1 LGHNA and CDR2 YSLEER. CDR3 length: 15 residues. CDR3 loop: CASSQTAAGYNEQFF. Written as DNA, the CDR3 is TGCGCCAGCAGCCAGACCGCGGCAGGGTACAATGAGCAGTTCTTC.

The chain links TRBV9 to TRBJ2-7; D remains unclear. The germline CDR1 and CDR2 sequences are SGDLS and YYNGEE. V was trimmed by 2 bases and J by 7 bases, leaving 7 bases between them. This CDR3 is built from 11 residues. DNA of the CDR3: TGTGCCAGCAGCGTGACTCTTGAGCAGTACTTC. Its protein is CASSVTLEQYF.

The chain is built from TRBV5-4 and TRBJ2-7, with D possibly TRBD2 on 6 matching bases. This CDR3 has 17 residues. Germline lookup yields CDR1 SGHNT and CDR2 YYREEE (reference sequence). The CDR3 here is CAMGRGANARRSSEQYF. CDR3 in DNA: TGTGCAATGGGTCGCGGGGCCAACGCGAGAAGGTCAAGCGAGCAGTACTTC.

This clonotype was seen just once. The chain has TRBV20-1 and TRBJ2-3, with 10 bases that match TRBD2. Germline loops: CDR1 DFQATT, CDR2 SNEGSKA (reference sequence). CDR3 length: 19 amino acids. Losses at the gene ends were 1 base for V and 3 bases for J; bases not matched to a gene: 16. The CDR3 DNA reads TGCAGTGCTAGAGTATATCCTAGCGGGAGCGGGTTCTGGACAGATACGCAGTATTTT. Its translation is CSARVYPSGSGFWTDTQYF.

This chain links TRBV24-1 with TRBJ2-5, with TRBD1 as a possible D gene (7 bases). Trimming pared 7 bases from V and 4 bases from J, leaving 12 bases between. The CDR3 spans 13 residues. Per the germline V gene, CDR1 is KGHDR and CDR2 is SFDVKD. The CDR3 coding sequence is TGTGCCACCAGGCCTCAGGGGGGAGAGACCCAGTACTTC. Translated, it gives CATRPQGGETQYF.

This clonotype appeared a single time. The chain has TRBV12-5 and TRBJ1-1; D may be TRBD1 (5 bases). The V and J ends lost 7 bases and 10 bases respectively, with 19 bases between them. CDR1 LGHNT and CDR2 FRNRAP come from the germline V gene. The CDR3 contains 13 residues. The DNA of the CDR3 is TGTGCTAGTGTCACCGGACACCCCGCGCGAGCTTTCTTT. Translation gives CASVTGHPARAFF.

CDR3 sequence reads: CATTSGLAQPQHF. The DNA of the CDR3 is TGTGCCACCACTTCAGGCTTAGCTCAGCCCCAGCATTTT. The chain uses TRBV24-1 and TRBJ1-5; no firm D call. Germline CDR1 is KGHDR and CDR2 is SFDVKD. Trimming stripped 8 bases from V and 6 bases from J, with 13 bases between. This CDR3 is built from 13 residues.

The chain uses TRBV29-1 and TRBJ1-1, with D unclear. The V and J ends lost 5 bases and 2 bases respectively, with 6 bases between them. This CDR3 has 11 residues. CDR1 is SQVTM, CDR2 ANQGSEA, per germline. Here the CDR3 reads CSVPLNTEAFF. For the CDR3, the DNA is TGCAGCGTTCCTCTTAACACTGAAGCTTTCTTT.

The rearrangement links TRBV3-1 to TRBJ1-1; D is unclear. Germline CDR1 LGHDT, CDR2 YNNKEL (reference sequence). The CDR3 loop spans 13 amino acids. V was trimmed by 3 bases and J by 1 base, leaving 6 bases between them. The CDR3 is CASSHGGNTEAFF. Written as DNA, the CDR3 is TGTGCCAGCAGCCATGGAGGGAACACTGAAGCTTTCTTT.

This chain uses TRBV30 with TRBJ2-6, with D unresolved. The CDR3 is made up of 14 amino acids. V was clipped by 2 bases and J by 0 bases, with 5 bases between them. In germline, CDR1 is GTSNPN, CDR2 SVGIG (reference sequence). The CDR3 reads CAWSLNSGANVLTF. The CDR3 nucleotides read TGTGCCTGGAGTTTGAACTCTGGGGCCAACGTCCTGACTTTC.

The J gene is TRBJ2-3, the V gene TRBV14, with 8 bases that match TRBD2. The trim removed 4 bases at V and 7 bases at J, leaving 10 bases unmatched. CDR1 is SGHDN and CDR2 is FVKESK in the germline V gene. This CDR3 contains 15 residues. In DNA, the CDR3 is TGTGCCAGCAGCCCAACAAAGCGGGAGTCTAATACGCAGTATTTT. Protein: CASSPTKRESNTQYF.

The J gene is TRBJ2-1, the V gene TRBV6-2 or TRBV6-3; 11 bases are shared with TRBD2. The germline CDR1 and CDR2 sequences are MNHEY and SVGEGT. With V trimmed by 6 bases and J by 5 bases, 12 bases remained unmatched. The CDR3 is 17 amino acids. This CDR3 is CASRNGLAGGGNNEQFF. The CDR3, as DNA: TGTGCCAGCAGGAACGGCCTAGCGGGAGGAGGCAACAATGAGCAGTTCTTC.

The chain recombines TRBV9 with TRBJ2-3, with D tentatively TRBD2 (6 bases). Germline loops: CDR1 SGDLS, CDR2 YYNGEE. V dropped 2 bases and J dropped 1 base, with 11 bases sitting between them. The CDR3 runs 15 residues. CDR3 loop: CASSVRLDGTDTQYF. The DNA for the CDR3 is TGTGCCAGCAGCGTCAGACTAGACGGCACAGATACGCAGTATTTT.

The chain employs TRBV4-3 and TRBJ2-3; D possibly corresponds to TRBD2 (6 bases). Germline V gives CDR1 LGHNA, CDR2 YSLEER. The V and J ends lost 3 bases and 2 bases respectively, with 9 bases between them. This CDR3 has 14 residues. The DNA of the CDR3 is TGCGCCAGCAGCCAGGAGGGCTACACAGATACGCAGTATTTT. Translated: CASSQEGYTDTQYF.

The V call is TRBV4-2, the J call TRBJ2-2; no clear D gene. This CDR3 is 17 amino acids long. The V end lost 0 bases, the J end lost 0 bases, and 11 bases lay between the germline ends. Germline V gene data show CDR1 as LGHNA and CDR2 as YNFKEQ. The CDR3 DNA reads as TGTGCCAGCAGCCAAGAGCCTGGACCTGCGAACACCGGGGAGCTGTTTTTT. Amino acids: CASSQEPGPANTGELFF.

V is TRBV5-4 and J is TRBJ2-3; the D gene could be TRBD1 or TRBD2 (6 bases each). In germline, CDR1 is SGHNT, CDR2 YYREEE (reference sequence). Trimming shortened V by 5 bases and J by 0 bases, and 13 bases separated the two germline ends. The length of the CDR3 is 15 residues. The CDR3 loop is CASRMGGPSTDTQYF. In DNA form, the CDR3 reads TGTGCCAGCAGAATGGGGGGCCCTAGCACAGATACGCAGTATTTT. Full variable domain (remainder filled in from reference TRBV5-4 and TRBJ2-3): ETGVTQSPTHLIKTRGQQVTLRCSSQSGHNTVSWYQQALGQGPQFIFQYYREEENGRGNFPPRFSGLQFPNYSSELNVNALELDDSALYLCASRMGGPSTDTQYFGPGTRLTVL.